One T cell receptor beta chain is described in this entry. No antigen is known for it. Here, both gene names and germline sequences come from the mouse. The protocol used for the library was the immunoSEQ multiplex PCR assay. Adaptive Biotechnologies performed the TCRbeta CDR3 sequencing at survey depth and reported CDR3 sequences, V/J genes, productive frequency and template counts. TCR beta CDR3 regions were amplified from genomic DNA rather than RNA. The original methods were these. Jensen-Shannon divergence served to quantify pairwise repertoire overlap between tissues, with 0 meaning identical and 1 meaning complete divergence. Based on pairwise JSD values, tissues were grouped by single-linkage agglomerative hierarchical clustering, and the results were shown as dendrograms. All patient samples were analyzed with GLIPH2 using simulation_depth 1000, kmer_min_depth 3 and cdr3_length_cutoff 8, and only groups containing more than two unique CDR3s were kept. A standardized tissue-overlap score was generated by extrapolating Jaccard GLIPH-group overlap across patients to a standard repertoire size of 1000 clones. Linear mixed-effect models, with tissue as a fixed effect and individual as a random effect, were used to test how diversity related to clinical or experimental variables. Here the immuneACCESS table is served through TCRdb, limited to in-frame sequences with V and J called. Missing clones are a known gap in these copies; in checked studies unresolved V genes cover under half, and the rest lacks a known reason. V and J calls plus clone size are reproduced from that table; the DNA served to infer D and trimming. The sample yields some 48,000 clones; around 70% were counted once. The biggest ten clones account for approximately 0.7% of the sample.

This entry belongs to a study of tissue T cells after allogeneic stem cell transplantation (dated by TCRdb to between 2020 and 2023). Background for the entire study: TCR beta repertoires were profiled across many tissues obtained from research autopsies of patients with and without GVHD, as well as in mouse models of GVHD. The human part of the study was a prospective observational study with no blinding and no randomization. Study-level results and caveats: Within patients, how anatomically similar tissues were was a major factor shaping TCR repertoire composition, regardless of disease or transplant status. The patient cohort was small and clinically heterogeneous, and sampling depth was acknowledged as a limitation. Only a few T cell clones appeared in more than one patient, yet motif-based clustering showed tissue-specific repertoire signatures that were shared between patients. The study did not establish which tissue TCRs were alloreactive or antigen-specific, and some clones may have been host cells that persisted. In both patients and mice, T cells from blood and spleen covered only a limited part of the TCR repertoire found in tissues.

The clonotype originates from a pool of C57BL/6 mice in good health. Source material: sorted cells pooled from one or two spleens.

The CDR3 region reads CTCSGGQGADAEQFF. The CDR3 bases that were read are TGCACCTGCAGTGGGGGACAGGGGGCCGATGCTGAGCAGTTC. The rearranged segments are TRBV1 and TRBJ2-1; a stretch of 12 junction bases matches TRBD1. The CDR3 end is not reached by the read, which stops 1 residue before it; the germline J gene fills it in. Per the germline V gene (reference sequence), NSQYPW is the CDR1 and LRSPGD is the CDR2. From V the trimming removes 4 bases and from J it removes 5 bases, while the gene matches leave 3 bases of the junction unaccounted for. There are 15 amino acids in the CDR3, from cysteine to phenylalanine inclusive. The CDR3 was read in part: 42 bases, with the frame set at base 1.